The text below deals with one TCR beta chain. Antigen specificity is unknown. This sample is drawn from a study of T cell responses to AZD1222 COVID-19 vaccine. Study observations and caveats: Breadth and depth of Spike-specific TCRs rose after two AZD1222 doses.

The CDR3 contains 13 residues. Germline V lookup: CDR1 SGHRS, CDR2 YFSETQ. Trimming removed 1 base from V and 5 bases from J, with 9 bases in between. Only in-frame clones appear in the TCRdb table, and some are missing; sequencing was by immunoSEQ multiplex PCR. The repertoire holds 150,000 or so clones, with around 93% as singletons. The sequencing here drew on peripheral blood, taken 28 days after the second AZD1222 dose. The gene calls are TRBV5-1 and TRBJ1-1; no clear D. The receptor was isolated from an adult who received the AZD1222 COVID-19 vaccine. As DNA, the CDR3 is TGCGCCAGCAGCTTGAGCGGCGGGACTGAAGCTTTCTTT. This translates into CASSLSGGTEAFF.